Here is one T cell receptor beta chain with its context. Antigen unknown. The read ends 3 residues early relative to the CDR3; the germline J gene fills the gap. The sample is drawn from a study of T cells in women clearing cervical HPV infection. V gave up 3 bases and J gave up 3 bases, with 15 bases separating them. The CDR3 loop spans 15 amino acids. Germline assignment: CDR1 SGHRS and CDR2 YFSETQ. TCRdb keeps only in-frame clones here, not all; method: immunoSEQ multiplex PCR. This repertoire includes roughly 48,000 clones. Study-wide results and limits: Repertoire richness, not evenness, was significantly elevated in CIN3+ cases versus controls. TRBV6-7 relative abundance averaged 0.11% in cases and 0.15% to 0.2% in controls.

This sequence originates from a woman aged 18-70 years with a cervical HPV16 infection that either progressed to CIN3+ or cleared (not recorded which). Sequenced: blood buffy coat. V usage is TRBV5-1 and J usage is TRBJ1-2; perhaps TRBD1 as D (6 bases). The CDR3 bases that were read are TGCGCCAGCAGCTCAAGGGGGGGCGAGCACTATGGC. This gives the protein CASSSRGGEHYG. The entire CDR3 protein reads CASSSRGGEHYGYTF.